These 9 T cell receptor beta chains came from one sample sequenced in a study of blood T cell repertoires in COVID-19. Data came from immunoSEQ multiplex PCR; TCRdb stores just in-frame clones and leaves some out. The sample includes 100,000 to 150,000 clones, roughly 88% seen only once; the top ten take more than 0.9%. The specimen sequenced was peripheral blood. These receptors all stem from a woman of 80 years or more with acute or convalescent COVID-19.

The CDR3 DNA is TGTGCCAGCAGAACAACAGGGGAGCTGTTTTTT. This encodes CASRTTGELFF. The chain joins TRBV12-3 or TRBV12-4 to TRBJ2-2; D is ambiguous. V was pared by 6 bases and J by 8 bases, with 7 bases between. This CDR3 has 11 amino acids.

The chain is built from TRBV4-1 and TRBJ2-3; 9 bases line up with TRBD2. Germline V gene data show CDR1 as MGHRA and CDR2 as YSYEKL. V shed 5 bases and J 11 bases; nucleotides not matched to a gene: 5. The CDR3 consists of 12 residues. CDR3 sequence reads: CASSSSGVGQYF. The CDR3 nucleotides are TGCGCCAGCAGCTCTAGCGGGGTTGGGCAGTATTTT.

The V call is TRBV5-1, the J call TRBJ2-7; TRBD1 matches 11 bases. CDR1 and CDR2 from the germline V gene are SGHRS and YFSETQ. The CDR3 runs 15 residues. The V gene end was trimmed by 5 bases and the J gene end by 0 bases; junction bases not matched to a gene: 4. The CDR3 bases are TGCGCCAGCAGGCAGGGACAGGGGGTCTCCTACGAGCAGTACTTC. It yields the protein CASRQGQGVSYEQYF.

This chain links TRBV6-2 or TRBV6-3 with TRBJ1-2, with 8 bases that match TRBD1. CDR1 and CDR2 from the germline V gene are MNHEY and SVGEGT. The CDR3 runs 15 residues. Trimming cost V 2 bases and J 8 bases; bases outside gene matches: 10. CDR3 protein: CASSYVRGQGNGYTF. CDR3 sequence (DNA): TGTGCCAGCAGTTACGTGCGTGGACAGGGAAACGGCTACACCTTC.

The chain combines TRBV28 with TRBJ2-7, with TRBD1 as a possible D gene (5 bases). CDR3 length equals 14 residues. The germline V gene has CDR1 MDHEN and CDR2 SYDVKM. Trimming stripped 5 bases from V and 3 bases from J, with 14 bases between. Here the CDR3 reads CASSIDRGFYEQYF. In nucleotides, the CDR3 is TGTGCCAGCAGTATTGACAGAGGATTCTACGAGCAGTACTTC.

The chain links TRBV19 to TRBJ1-5; 10 bases line up with TRBD1. The J segment lost 7 bases and the V segment lost 6 bases, leaving 6 bases of the junction unmatched. In germline, CDR1 is LNHDA, CDR2 SQIVND (reference sequence). CDR3 length: 14 residues. The CDR3 here is CASRRDRGTQPQHF. The CDR3, as DNA: TGTGCCAGTAGAAGGGACAGGGGAACGCAGCCCCAGCATTTT. Variable domain in full (rest from reference TRBV19 and TRBJ1-5): DGGITQSPKYLFRKEGQNVTLSCEQNLNHDAMYWYRQDPGQGLRLIYYSQIVNDFQKGDIAEGYSVSREKKESFPLTVTSAQKNPTAFYLCASRRDRGTQPQHFGDGTRLSIL.

This chain links TRBV29-1 with TRBJ2-7; the D gene is possibly TRBD2 (6 bases). The CDR3 runs to 13 residues. The V gene lost 4 bases and the J gene lost 6 bases, with 16 bases spanning the gap. The V gene's germline CDR1 is SQVTM and CDR2 ANQGSEA. CDR3 amino acids: CSVGYGPTSEQYF. CDR3 nucleotides: TGCAGCGTTGGATATGGGCCGACTAGCGAGCAGTACTTC.

This sequence joins TRBV15 and TRBJ1-4; the D is unclear. From germline, CDR1 is LNHNV and CDR2 YYDKDF (reference sequence). With 1 base removed from V and 5 bases from J, the gap between germline ends came to 8 bases. This CDR3 contains 14 residues. DNA of the CDR3: TGTGCCACCAGCAGAGCAAGTAGAAATGAAAAACTGTTTTTT. This codes for CATSRASRNEKLFF.

The chain couples TRBV9 to TRBJ2-2, with 10 nucleotides matching TRBD1. The germline CDR1 and CDR2 sequences are SGDLS and YYNGEE. The CDR3 is 17 amino acids. V shed 2 bases, J shed 7 bases, and the junction held 11 bases outside the gene matches. The CDR3, as DNA: TGTGCCAGCAGCGTGGCCCCGGCGACAGGGGGCCACGGGGAGCTGTTTTTT. Protein: CASSVAPATGGHGELFF.